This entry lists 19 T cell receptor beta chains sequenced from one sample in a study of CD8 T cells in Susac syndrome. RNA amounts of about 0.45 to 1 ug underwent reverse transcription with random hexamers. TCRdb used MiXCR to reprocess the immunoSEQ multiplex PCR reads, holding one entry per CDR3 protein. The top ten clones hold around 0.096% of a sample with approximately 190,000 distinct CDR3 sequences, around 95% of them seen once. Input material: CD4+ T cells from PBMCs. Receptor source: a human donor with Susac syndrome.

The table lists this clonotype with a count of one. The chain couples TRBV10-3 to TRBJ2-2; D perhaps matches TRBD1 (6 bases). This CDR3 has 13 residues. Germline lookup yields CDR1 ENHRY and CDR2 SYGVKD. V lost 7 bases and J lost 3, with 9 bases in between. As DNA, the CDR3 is TGTGCCATCACAGGACAGTACACCGGGGAGCTGTTTTTT. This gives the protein CAITGQYTGELFF.

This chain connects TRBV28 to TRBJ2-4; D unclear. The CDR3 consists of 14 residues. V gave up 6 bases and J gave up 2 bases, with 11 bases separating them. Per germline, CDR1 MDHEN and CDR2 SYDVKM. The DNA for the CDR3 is TGTGCCAGCAGGGTGGGAAGACCCAAAAACATTCAGTACTTC. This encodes CASRVGRPKNIQYF.

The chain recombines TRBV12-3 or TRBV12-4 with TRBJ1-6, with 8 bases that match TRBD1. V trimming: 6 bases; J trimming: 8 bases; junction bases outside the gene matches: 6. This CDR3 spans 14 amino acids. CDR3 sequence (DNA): TGTGCCAGCAGCCAAGGACAGGGTGATTCACCCCTCCACTTT. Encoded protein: CASSQGQGDSPLHF.

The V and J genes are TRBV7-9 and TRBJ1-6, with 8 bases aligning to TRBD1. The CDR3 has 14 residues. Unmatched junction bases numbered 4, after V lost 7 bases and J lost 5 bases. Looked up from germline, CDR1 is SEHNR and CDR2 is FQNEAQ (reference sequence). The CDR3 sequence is CASTAGQDNSPLHF. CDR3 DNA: TGTGCCAGCACCGCGGGACAGGATAATTCACCCCTCCACTTT.

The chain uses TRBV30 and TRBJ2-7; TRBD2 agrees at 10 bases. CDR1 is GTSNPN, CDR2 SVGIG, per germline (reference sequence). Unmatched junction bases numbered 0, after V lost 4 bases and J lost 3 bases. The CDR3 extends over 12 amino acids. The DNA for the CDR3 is TGTGCCTGGACTAGCGGGGGCTACGAGCAGTACTTC. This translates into CAWTSGGYEQYF.

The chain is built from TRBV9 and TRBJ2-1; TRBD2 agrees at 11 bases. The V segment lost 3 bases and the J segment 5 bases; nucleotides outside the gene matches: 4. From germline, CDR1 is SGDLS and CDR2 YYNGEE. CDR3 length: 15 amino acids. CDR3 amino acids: CASSAGLAVNNEQFF. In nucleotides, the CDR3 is TGTGCCAGCAGCGCGGGACTAGCGGTTAACAATGAGCAGTTCTTC.

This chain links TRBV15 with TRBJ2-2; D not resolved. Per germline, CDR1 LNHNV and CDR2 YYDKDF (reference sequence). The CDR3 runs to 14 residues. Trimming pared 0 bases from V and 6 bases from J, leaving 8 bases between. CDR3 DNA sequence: TGTGCCACCAGCAGAGACCGACGTGCCGGGGAGCTGTTTTTT. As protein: CATSRDRRAGELFF.

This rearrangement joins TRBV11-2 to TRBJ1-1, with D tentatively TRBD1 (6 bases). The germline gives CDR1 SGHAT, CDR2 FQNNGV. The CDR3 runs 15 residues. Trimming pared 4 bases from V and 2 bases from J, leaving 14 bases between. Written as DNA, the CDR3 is TGTGCCAGCAGCTGGCGCTCGGGACAAAACACTGAAGCTTTCTTT. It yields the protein CASSWRSGQNTEAFF.

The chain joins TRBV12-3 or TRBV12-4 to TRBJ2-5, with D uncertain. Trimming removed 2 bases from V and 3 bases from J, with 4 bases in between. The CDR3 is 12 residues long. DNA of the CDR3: TGTGCCAGCAGTTTAAAAGAAGAGACCCAGTACTTC. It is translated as CASSLKEETQYF.

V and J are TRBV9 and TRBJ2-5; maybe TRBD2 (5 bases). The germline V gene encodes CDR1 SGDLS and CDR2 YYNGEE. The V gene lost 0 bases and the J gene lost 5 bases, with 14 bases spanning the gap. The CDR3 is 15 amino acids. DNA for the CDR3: TGTGCCAGCAGCGTAGGAGGGCAGAGTTTGGAGACCCAGTACTTC. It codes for CASSVGGQSLETQYF. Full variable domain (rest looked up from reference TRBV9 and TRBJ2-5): DSGVTQTPKHLITATGQRVTLRCSPRSGDLSVYWYQQSLDQGLQFLIQYYNGEERAKGNILERFSAQQFPDLHSELNLSSLELGDSALYFCASSVGGQSLETQYFGPGTRLLVL.

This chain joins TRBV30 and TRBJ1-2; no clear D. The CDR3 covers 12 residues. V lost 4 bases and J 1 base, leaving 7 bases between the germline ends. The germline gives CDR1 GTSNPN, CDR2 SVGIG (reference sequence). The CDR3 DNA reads TGTGCCTGGACGACCGGTAACTATGGCTACACCTTC. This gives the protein CAWTTGNYGYTF.

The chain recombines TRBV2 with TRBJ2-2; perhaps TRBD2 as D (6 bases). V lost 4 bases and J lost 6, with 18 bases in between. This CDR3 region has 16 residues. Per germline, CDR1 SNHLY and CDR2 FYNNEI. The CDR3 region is CASSVTGGEVPGELFF. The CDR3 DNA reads TGTGCCAGCAGTGTAACCGGGGGAGAAGTACCCGGGGAGCTGTTTTTT.

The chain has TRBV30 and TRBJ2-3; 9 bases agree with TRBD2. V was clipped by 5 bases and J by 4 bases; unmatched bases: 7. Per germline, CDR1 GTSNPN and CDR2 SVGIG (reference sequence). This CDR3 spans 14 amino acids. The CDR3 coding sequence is TGTGCCTGGGCTCTAGCGGGGAATGCAGATACGCAGTATTTT. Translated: CAWALAGNADTQYF. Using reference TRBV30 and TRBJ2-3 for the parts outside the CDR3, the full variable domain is SQTIHQWPATLVQPVGSPLSLECTVEGTSNPNLYWYRQAAGRGLQLLFYSVGIGQISSEVPQNLSASRPQDRQFILSSKKLLLSDSGFYLCAWALAGNADTQYFGPGTRLTVL.

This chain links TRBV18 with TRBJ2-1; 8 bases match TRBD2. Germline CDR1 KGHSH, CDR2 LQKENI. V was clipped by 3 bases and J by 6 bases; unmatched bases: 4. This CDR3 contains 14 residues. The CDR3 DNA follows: TGTGCCAGCTCACCCAGAGCGGGGGTCAATGAGCAGTTCTTC. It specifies CASSPRAGVNEQFF. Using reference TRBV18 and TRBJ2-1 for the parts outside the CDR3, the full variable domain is NAGVMQNPRHLVRRRGQEARLRCSPMKGHSHVYWYRQLPEEGLKFMVYLQKENIIDESGMPKERFSAEFPKEGPSILRIQQVVRGDSAAYFCASSPRAGVNEQFFGPGTRLTVL.

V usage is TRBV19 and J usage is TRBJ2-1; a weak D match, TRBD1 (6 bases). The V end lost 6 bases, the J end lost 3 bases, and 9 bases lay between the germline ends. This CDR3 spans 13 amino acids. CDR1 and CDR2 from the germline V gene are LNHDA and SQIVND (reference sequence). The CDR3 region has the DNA TGTGCCAGTAGACAGGGTGGCTACAATGAGCAGTTCTTC. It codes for CASRQGGYNEQFF.

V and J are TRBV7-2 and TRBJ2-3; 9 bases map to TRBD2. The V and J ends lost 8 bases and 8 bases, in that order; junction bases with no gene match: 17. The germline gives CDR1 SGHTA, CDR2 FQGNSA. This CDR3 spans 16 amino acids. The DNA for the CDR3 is TGTGCCAGCTCCCCCGATCGGCGGGGGGGGAGTGGTACGCAGTATTTT. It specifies CASSPDRRGGSGTQYF. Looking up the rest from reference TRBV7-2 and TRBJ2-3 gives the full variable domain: GAGVSQSPSNKVTEKGKDVELRCDPISGHTALYWYRQSLGQGLEFLIYFQGNSAPDKSGLPSDRFSAERTGGSVSTLTIQRTQQEDSAVYLCASSPDRRGGSGTQYFGPGTRLTVL.

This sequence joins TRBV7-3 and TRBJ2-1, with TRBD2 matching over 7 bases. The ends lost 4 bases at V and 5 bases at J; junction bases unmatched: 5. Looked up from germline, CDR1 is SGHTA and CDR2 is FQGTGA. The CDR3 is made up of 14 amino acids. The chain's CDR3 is CASSYLGGNNEQFF. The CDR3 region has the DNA TGTGCCAGCAGCTATCTCGGGGGGAACAATGAGCAGTTCTTC.

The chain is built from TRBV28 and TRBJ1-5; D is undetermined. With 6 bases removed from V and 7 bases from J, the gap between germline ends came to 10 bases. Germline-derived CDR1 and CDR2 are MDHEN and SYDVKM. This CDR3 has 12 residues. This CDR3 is CASSINGQPQHF. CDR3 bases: TGTGCCAGCAGCATCAATGGGCAGCCCCAGCATTTT. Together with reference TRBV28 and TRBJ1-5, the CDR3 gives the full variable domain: DVKVTQSSRYLVKRTGEKVFLECVQDMDHENMFWYRQDPGLGLRLIYFSYDVKMKEKGDIPEGYSVSREKKERFSLILESASTNQTSMYLCASSINGQPQHFGDGTRLSIL.

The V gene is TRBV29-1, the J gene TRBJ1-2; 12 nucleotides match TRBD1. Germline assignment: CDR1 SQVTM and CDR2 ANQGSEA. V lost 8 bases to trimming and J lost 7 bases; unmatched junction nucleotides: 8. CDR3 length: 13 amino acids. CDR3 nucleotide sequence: TGCAGCTTCCGGGACAGGGGGCTTGGTGGCTACACCTTC. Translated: CSFRDRGLGGYTF.